This entry lists 7 T cell receptor beta chains sequenced from one sample in a study of T cell changes during pregnancy in multiple sclerosis. Clones were read by immunoSEQ multiplex PCR, and TCRdb kept only the in-frame ones, dropping some. The sample carries tens of thousands of clones, 80% to 95% recorded once. The sequencing here drew on CD8+ T cells from peripheral blood mononuclear cells, taken in the second trimester of pregnancy. These TCRs come from a female donor with multiple sclerosis, enrolled in a pregnancy study.

V and J are TRBV7-6 and TRBJ1-1; 8 positions agree with TRBD1. This CDR3 region has 12 residues. Looked up from germline, CDR1 is SGHVS and CDR2 is FNYEAQ. J gave up 8 bases and V 6 bases, and 5 bases lay outside the gene matches. The CDR3 is CASRGTGIEAFF. CDR3 bases: TGTGCCAGCAGGGGGACAGGTATCGAAGCTTTCTTT.

J is TRBJ1-3 and V is TRBV18; TRBD1 agrees at 10 bases. The CDR3 runs to 15 residues. The V gene's germline CDR1 is KGHSH and CDR2 LQKENI. Unmatched junction bases numbered 7, after V lost 3 bases and J lost 8 bases. CDR3 nucleotides: TGTGCCAGCTCACCCCCGACAGGGGGCTTGTACACCATATATTTT. Translation: CASSPPTGGLYTIYF.

The chain links TRBV2 to TRBJ1-1, with TRBD1 as a possible D gene (6 bases). V shed 5 bases and J shed 1 base, with 14 bases lying between them. This CDR3 has 15 residues. In germline, CDR1 is SNHLY, CDR2 FYNNEI. CDR3 in amino acids: CASSTKPTGNTEAFF. The DNA of the CDR3 is TGTGCCAGCAGTACCAAACCGACAGGGAACACTGAAGCTTTCTTT.

V usage is TRBV13 and J usage is TRBJ2-1; TRBD1 matches at 7 bases. The CDR3 totals 17 residues. Germline values: CDR1 PRHDT, CDR2 FYEKMQ (reference sequence). V shed 6 bases and J 5 bases; nucleotides not matched to a gene: 16. CDR3 sequence reads: CASSPLQGVGRNNEQFF. CDR3 coding DNA: TGTGCCAGCAGTCCACTTCAGGGGGTAGGACGGAACAATGAGCAGTTCTTC.

The chain carries TRBV4-1 and TRBJ2-3; perhaps TRBD2 as D (6 bases). The CDR3 extends over 16 amino acids. CDR1 and CDR2 (germline): MGHRA, YSYEKL. Between the trimmed V and J ends, which lost 4 bases and 2 bases, there was a span of 16 bases. The CDR3 protein is CASSRQTSSDTDTQYF. In nucleotides, the CDR3 is TGCGCCAGCAGCCGTCAAACTAGCTCAGACACAGATACGCAGTATTTT.

The chain carries TRBV6-5 and TRBJ1-5; unclear D gene. The CDR3 sequence is 14 residues long. The V gene's germline CDR1 is MNHEY and CDR2 SVGAGI. Trimming removed 2 bases at V and 3 bases at J, with 8 bases between. Here the CDR3 DNA reads TGTGCCAGCAGTTACGCGCTCGACAATCAGCCCCAGCATTTT. This codes for CASSYALDNQPQHF.

The chain recombines TRBV6-4 with TRBJ1-2; 7 bases are shared with TRBD1. Germline V lookup: CDR1 MRHNA, CDR2 SNTAGT. The CDR3 is 14 amino acids. V shed 0 bases and J 4 bases; nucleotides not matched to a gene: 2. DNA for the CDR3: TGTGCCAGCAGTGACTCAAGGACAGGCTATGGCTACACCTTC. Its translation: CASSDSRTGYGYTF.